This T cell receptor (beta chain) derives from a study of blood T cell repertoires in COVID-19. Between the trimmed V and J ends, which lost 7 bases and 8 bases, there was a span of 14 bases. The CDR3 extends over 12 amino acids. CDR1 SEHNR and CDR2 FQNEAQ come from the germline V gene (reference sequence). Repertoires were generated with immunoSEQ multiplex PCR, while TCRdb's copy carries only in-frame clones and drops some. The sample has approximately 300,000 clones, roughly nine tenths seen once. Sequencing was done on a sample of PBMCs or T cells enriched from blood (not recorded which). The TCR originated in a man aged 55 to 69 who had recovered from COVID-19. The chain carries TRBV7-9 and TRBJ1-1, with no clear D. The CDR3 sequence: CASIRGVGEAFF. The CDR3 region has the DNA TGTGCCAGCATTCGAGGTGTTGGGGAAGCTTTCTTT.